The 6 T cell receptor beta chains given below trace back to one sample, sequenced in a study of cytomegalovirus exposure and HLA in healthy donors. PCR involved 60 Vbeta and 13 Jbeta primers. Measured with immunoSEQ multiplex PCR; TCRdb has only the in-frame clones, and not every one. The repertoire holds about 70,000 clones, with 70% to 90% as singletons. The source material was PBMCs. The receptors here all came from a woman in her 30s in good health and CMV-seronegative.

The V and J genes are TRBV30 and TRBJ2-7; the D gene is possibly TRBD1 (6 bases). The V gene lost 1 base and the J gene lost 4 bases, with 8 bases spanning the gap. Germline V gives CDR1 GTSNPN, CDR2 SVGIG (reference sequence). CDR3 length: 12 amino acids. The CDR3 DNA sequence: TGTGCCTGGAGTGACAGGGTTTACGAGCAGTACTTC. This codes for CAWSDRVYEQYF.

The table lists this clone with a count of one. The chain joins TRBV5-1 to TRBJ1-2; no definite D call. The germline V and J ends were trimmed by 2 bases and 6 bases, with 8 bases remaining between them. Germline CDR1 is SGHRS and CDR2 is YFSETQ. The CDR3 extends over 12 amino acids. In nucleotides, the CDR3 is TGCGCCAGCAGCTTATCCGAGAATGGCTACACCTTC. Its translation is CASSLSENGYTF.

The chain links TRBV7-8 to TRBJ1-2; 7 nucleotides match TRBD1. The CDR3 has 18 residues. J lost 3 bases, V lost 1 base, and 14 bases had no gene match. Germline V gives CDR1 SGHVS, CDR2 FQNEAQ. The CDR3 sequence is CASSLVSFPDRKDYGYTF. The CDR3 DNA reads TGTGCCAGCAGCTTAGTATCCTTCCCGGACAGGAAAGACTATGGCTACACCTTC.

This clone appeared once. The chain joins TRBV2 to TRBJ1-2; 9 bases are a match to TRBD1. CDR1 and CDR2 from the germline V gene are SNHLY and FYNNEI. V shed 8 bases and J 3 bases; nucleotides not matched to a gene: 1. The CDR3 length is 12 residues. The CDR3 DNA is TGTGCCAGCCGGACAGGGGACTATGGCTACACCTTC. Translation: CASRTGDYGYTF.

The V and J genes are TRBV11-1 and TRBJ1-2; D might be TRBD1 (6 bases). There are 14 residues in the CDR3. Trimming took off 2 bases at V and 5 bases at J, with 12 bases between the two ends. Germline lookup yields CDR1 SGHAT and CDR2 FQDESV (reference sequence). The CDR3 loop is CASSLLEGGYGYTF. CDR3 in DNA: TGTGCCAGCAGCTTACTCGAAGGGGGATATGGCTACACCTTC.

The chain links TRBV11-3 to TRBJ2-5; weak D call: TRBD1 (5 bases). Germline V gives CDR1 SGHNT, CDR2 YENEEA. The length of the CDR3 is 18 residues. V lost 0 bases to trimming and J lost 5 bases, with 22 bases between them. CDR3 DNA: TGTGCCAGCAGCTTAGACAGGGCTTTGAAGGGGCACAGGGAGACCCAGTACTTC. Its translation: CASSLDRALKGHRETQYF.